The T cell receptor beta chain under discussion was sequenced for a study of OX40 agonist ivuxolimab in advanced cancers. Whole-study context: Patients in the trial were receiving intravenous ivuxolimab every 2 weeks, at doses of 0.01 to 10 mg/kg. At 82.7% male, the cohort had a mean age of approximately 60 years, ranging from about 23 to 79. People who had prior anti-PD-1, anti-PD-L1 or anti-CTLA-4 therapy could take part, and around 39% had some. Study-level findings and limits: Nonresponders, in some cases, also had low normalized T-cell clonal expansion.

CDR3 length equals 12 residues. Germline V gene lookup returns CDR1 LNHDA and CDR2 SQIVND (reference sequence). Trimming cost V 6 bases and J 8 bases, with 11 bases left between them. About this clone itself: Its antigen is as yet unknown.

Assay used: immunoSEQ multiplex PCR; TCRdb lists only in-frame clones, some missing. The sample lists tens of thousands of clones; 70% to 85% were seen once. The source is an adult with an advanced solid tumor such as melanoma, head and neck, liver or kidney cancer. The rearrangement links TRBV19 to TRBJ1-5, with D uncertain. The sequences come from CD4+ or CD8+ T cells sorted from blood, collected in a trial of the OX40 agonist ivuxolimab. Written as DNA, the CDR3 is TGTGCCAGTAGCCCCCAGATGGAGCCCCAGCATTTT. Its translation: CASSPQMEPQHF.